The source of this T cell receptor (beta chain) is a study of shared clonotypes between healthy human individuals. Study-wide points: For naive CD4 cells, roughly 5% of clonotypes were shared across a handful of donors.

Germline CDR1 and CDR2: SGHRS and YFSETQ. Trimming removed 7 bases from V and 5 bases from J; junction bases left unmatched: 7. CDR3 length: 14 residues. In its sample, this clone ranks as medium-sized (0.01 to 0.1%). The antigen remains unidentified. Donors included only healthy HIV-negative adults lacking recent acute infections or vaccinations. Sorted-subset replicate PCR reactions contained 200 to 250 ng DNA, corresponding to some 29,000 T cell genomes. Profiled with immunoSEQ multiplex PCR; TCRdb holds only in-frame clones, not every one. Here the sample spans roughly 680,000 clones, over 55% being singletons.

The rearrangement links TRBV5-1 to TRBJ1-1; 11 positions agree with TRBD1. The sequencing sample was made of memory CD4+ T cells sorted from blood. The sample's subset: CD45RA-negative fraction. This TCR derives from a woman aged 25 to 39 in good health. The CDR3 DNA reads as TGCGCCAGCGTCATCGGGACAGGGGGTACTGAAGCTTTCTTT. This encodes CASVIGTGGTEAFF.